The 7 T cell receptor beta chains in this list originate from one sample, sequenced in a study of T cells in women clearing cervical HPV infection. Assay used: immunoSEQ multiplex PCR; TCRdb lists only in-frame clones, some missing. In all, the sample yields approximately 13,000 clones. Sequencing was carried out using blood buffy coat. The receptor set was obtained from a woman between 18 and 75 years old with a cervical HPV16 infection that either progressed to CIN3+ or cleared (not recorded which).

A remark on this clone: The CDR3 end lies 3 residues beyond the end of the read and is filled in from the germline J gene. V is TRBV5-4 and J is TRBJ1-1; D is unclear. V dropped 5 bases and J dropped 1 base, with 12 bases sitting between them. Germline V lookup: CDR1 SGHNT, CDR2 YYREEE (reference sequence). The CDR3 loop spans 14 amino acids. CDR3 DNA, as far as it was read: TGTGCCAGCAGGTTTGGCAGGCGGAACACTGAA. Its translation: CASRFGRRNTE. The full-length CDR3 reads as CASRFGRRNTEAFF. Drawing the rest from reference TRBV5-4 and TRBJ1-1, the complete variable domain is ETGVTQSPTHLIKTRGQQVTLRCSSQSGHNTVSWYQQALGQGPQFIFQYYREEENGRGNFPPRFSGLQFPNYSSELNVNALELDDSALYLCASRFGRRNTEAFFGQGTRLTVV.

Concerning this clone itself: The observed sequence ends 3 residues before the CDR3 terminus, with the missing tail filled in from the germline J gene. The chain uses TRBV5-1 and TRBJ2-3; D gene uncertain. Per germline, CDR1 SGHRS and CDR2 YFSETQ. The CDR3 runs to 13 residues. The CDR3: CASSSDSNQPQYF. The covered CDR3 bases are TGCGCCAGCAGCTCTGATAGCAATCAGCCG.

The part of the CDR3 DNA that was read is TGTGCCAGCAGCCAAGGTAGTAGACAGGATACG. The encoded protein is CASSQGSRQDT. The CDR3 reads in full as CASSQGSRQDTQYF. The chain links TRBV4-2 to TRBJ2-3, with a tentative D call TRBD1 (5 bases). The observed sequence ends 3 residues before the CDR3 terminus, with the missing tail filled in from the germline J gene. The CDR3 spans 14 residues. Per germline, CDR1 LGHNA and CDR2 YNFKEQ. V shed 1 base and J shed 6 bases, with 11 bases lying between them.

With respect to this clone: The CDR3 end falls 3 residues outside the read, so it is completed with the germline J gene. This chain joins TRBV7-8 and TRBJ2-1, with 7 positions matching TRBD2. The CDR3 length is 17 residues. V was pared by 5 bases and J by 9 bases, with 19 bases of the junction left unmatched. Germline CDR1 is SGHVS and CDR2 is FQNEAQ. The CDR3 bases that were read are TGTGCCAGCAGCCCTTACGCCCCCTCCGGGACTACGTTTGAG. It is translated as CASSPYAPSGTTFE. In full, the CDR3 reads CASSPYAPSGTTFEQFF. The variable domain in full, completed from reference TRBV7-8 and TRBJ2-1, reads GAGVSQSPRYKVAKRGQDVALRCDPISGHVSLFWYQQALGQGPEFLTYFQNEAQLDKSGLPSDRFFAERPEGSVSTLKIQRTQQEDSAVYLCASSPYAPSGTTFEQFFGPGTRLTVL.

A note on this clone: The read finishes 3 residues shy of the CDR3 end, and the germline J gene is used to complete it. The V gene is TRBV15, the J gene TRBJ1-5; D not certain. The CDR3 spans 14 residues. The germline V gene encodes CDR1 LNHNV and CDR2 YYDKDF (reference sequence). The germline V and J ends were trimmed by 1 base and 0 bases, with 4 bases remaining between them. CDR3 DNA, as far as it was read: TGTGCCACCAGCAGAGCCGGTAGCAATCAGCCC. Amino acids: CATSRAGSNQP. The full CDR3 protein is CATSRAGSNQPQHF.

CDR3: CASSLGDRGQGYTF. CDR3 DNA, as far as it was read: TGTGCCAGCAGCTTAGGGGACAGGGGTCAAGGC. This sequence joins TRBV7-2 and TRBJ1-2, with 10 bases matching TRBD1. Read sequence stops 3 residues before the CDR3 end, and the germline J gene provides the missing end. The germline gives CDR1 SGHTA, CDR2 FQGNSA. The CDR3 is 14 amino acids.

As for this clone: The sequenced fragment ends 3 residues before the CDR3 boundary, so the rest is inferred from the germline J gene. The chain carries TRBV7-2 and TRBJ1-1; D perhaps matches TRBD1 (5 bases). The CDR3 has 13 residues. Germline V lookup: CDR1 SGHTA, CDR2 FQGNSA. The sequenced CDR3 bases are TGTGCCAGCAGCTTAATGCCGGACACCGAG. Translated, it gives CASSLMPDTE. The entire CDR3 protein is CASSLMPDTEAFF.